This T cell receptor (beta chain) was observed in a study of T cell responses to AZD1222 COVID-19 vaccine. Using immunoSEQ multiplex PCR, the repertoire was profiled, and TCRdb retains in-frame clones only, with some absent. The repertoire holds over 140,000 clones, around 92% seen once, with about 3.7% in the top ten. This clone was observed a single time. The CDR3 is 14 residues long. Germline CDR1 MDHEN, CDR2 SYDVKM. The ends were cut back, 6 bases at V and 5 bases at J, with 17 bases in the middle. The chain couples TRBV28 to TRBJ2-7; D is possibly TRBD2 (6 bases). Specimen: peripheral blood, collected 28 days after the second AZD1222 dose. The origin of this receptor is an adult who received the AZD1222 COVID-19 vaccine. The CDR3 sequence is CASRSGGQPHEQYF. In DNA, the CDR3 is TGTGCCAGCAGATCCGGGGGTCAACCCCACGAGCAGTACTTC.